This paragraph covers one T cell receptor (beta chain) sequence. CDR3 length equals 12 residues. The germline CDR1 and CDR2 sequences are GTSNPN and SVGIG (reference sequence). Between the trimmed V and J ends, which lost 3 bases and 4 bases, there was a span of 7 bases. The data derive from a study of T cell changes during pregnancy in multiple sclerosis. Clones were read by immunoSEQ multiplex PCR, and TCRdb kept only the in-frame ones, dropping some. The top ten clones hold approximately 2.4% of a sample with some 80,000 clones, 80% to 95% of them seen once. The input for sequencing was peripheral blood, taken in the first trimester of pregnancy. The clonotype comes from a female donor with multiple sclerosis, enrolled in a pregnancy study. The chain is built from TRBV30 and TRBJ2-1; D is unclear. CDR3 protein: CAWRARYNEQFF. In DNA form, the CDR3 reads TGTGCCTGGAGAGCCAGGTACAATGAGCAGTTCTTC.